A single sample is the source of the 27 T cell receptor beta chains below, sequenced in a study of blood T cell repertoires in COVID-19. Some clones are missing from TCRdb's copy, which holds only in-frame ones; the method was immunoSEQ multiplex PCR. The sample has 200,000 to 300,000 clones, 87% seen once; the top ten hold approximately 7.5%. The sample consisted of peripheral blood. These receptors were taken from a man in his fifties or sixties who had recovered from COVID-19.

In this sample, this clone turned up once. The gene calls are TRBV6-5 and TRBJ1-5; 7 positions match TRBD1. The germline CDR1 and CDR2 sequences are MNHEY and SVGAGI. V was clipped by 4 bases and J by 2 bases; unmatched bases: 5. The CDR3 loop spans 15 amino acids. CDR3 coding DNA: TGTGCCAGCAGTTCCGGCGGACAGGGCAATCAGCCCCAGCATTTT. This encodes CASSSGGQGNQPQHF.

This rearrangement joins TRBV7-9 to TRBJ1-2, with D perhaps TRBD1 (6 bases). The CDR3 loop spans 13 amino acids. Looked up from germline, CDR1 is SEHNR and CDR2 is FQNEAQ (reference sequence). Trimming took off 5 bases at V and 4 bases at J, with 11 bases between the two ends. The CDR3 DNA follows: TGTGCCAGCAGCGAACAGGGTTTCTATGGCTACACCTTC. This gives the protein CASSEQGFYGYTF.

This rearrangement joins TRBV5-1 to TRBJ1-2; 8 bases line up with TRBD1. Per the germline V gene, CDR1 is SGHRS and CDR2 is YFSETQ. Germline trimming cut 5 bases from V and 4 bases from J; bases unmatched to any gene: 7. The CDR3 consists of 14 residues. CDR3 region: CASRINTGGYGYTF. In DNA form, the CDR3 reads TGCGCCAGCAGAATTAACACAGGGGGCTATGGCTACACCTTC.

The chain carries TRBV5-6 and TRBJ2-1; possible D gene TRBD2, 6 bases. Trimming took off 0 bases at V and 2 bases at J, with 12 bases between the two ends. The germline gives CDR1 SGHDT, CDR2 YYEEEE. This CDR3 contains 16 residues. The CDR3 protein is CASSLVSGSPYNEQFF. CDR3 DNA sequence: TGTGCCAGCAGCTTGGTAAGCGGGTCCCCCTACAATGAGCAGTTCTTC.

This sequence joins TRBV6-4 and TRBJ2-7; TRBD1 agrees at 12 bases. The germline CDR1 and CDR2 sequences are MRHNA and SNTAGT. This CDR3 comprises 14 residues. V trimming: 4 bases; J trimming: 6 bases; junction bases outside the gene matches: 4. CDR3: CASSVGQGASEQYF. CDR3 in DNA: TGTGCCAGCAGTGTGGGACAGGGGGCGAGCGAGCAGTACTTC.

The V call is TRBV21-1, the J call TRBJ2-3; TRBD2, as called in the table, went unchecked against the DNA. TRBV21-1 is a pseudogene segment. The CDR3 is 16 amino acids. Here the CDR3 DNA reads TGTGCCAGCAGCCCTTTTTTTAGGGAGCGCACAGATACGCAGTATTTT. Encoded protein: CASSPFFRERTDTQYF.

This clone has a single count. V gene TRBV5-5 combines with J gene TRBJ2-3, with a weak D call TRBD2 (6 bases). This CDR3 region has 15 residues. V was shortened by 0 bases and J by 0 bases, with 8 bases between the two germline ends. The V gene's germline CDR1 is SGHKS and CDR2 YYEKEE (reference sequence). The CDR3 region is CASSLDGGSTDTQYF. The CDR3, as DNA: TGTGCCAGCAGCTTGGATGGGGGGAGCACAGATACGCAGTATTTT. Full variable domain (remainder filled in from reference TRBV5-5 and TRBJ2-3): DAGVTQSPTHLIKTRGQQVTLRCSPISGHKSVSWYQQVLGQGPQFIFQYYEKEERGRGNFPDRFSARQFPNYSSELNVNALLLGDSALYLCASSLDGGSTDTQYFGPGTRLTVL.

V usage is TRBV30 and J usage is TRBJ2-3; 7 nucleotides align to TRBD1. Germline V lookup: CDR1 GTSNPN, CDR2 SVGIG (reference sequence). The ends lost 2 bases at V and 2 bases at J; junction bases unmatched: 4. The CDR3 loop spans 14 amino acids. In nucleotides, the CDR3 is TGTGCCTGGAGTAGGGGACAGTTCACAGATACGCAGTATTTT. The encoded protein is CAWSRGQFTDTQYF.

V usage is TRBV20-1 and J usage is TRBJ2-7, with 7 nucleotides matching TRBD1. The CDR3 is 13 amino acids. J gave up 2 bases and V 3 bases, and 4 bases lay outside the gene matches. CDR1 DFQATT and CDR2 SNEGSKA come from the germline V gene (reference sequence). This CDR3 reads CSASRGPPYEQYF. The DNA for the CDR3 is TGCAGTGCTAGTAGGGGGCCTCCCTACGAGCAGTACTTC.

The CDR3: CASSVGAVSYNEQFF. The CDR3 bases are TGTGCCAGCAGCGTAGGAGCGGTGTCCTACAATGAGCAGTTCTTC. This rearrangement joins TRBV9 to TRBJ2-1; maybe TRBD2 (5 bases). The germline V and J ends were trimmed by 0 bases and 1 base, with 8 bases remaining between them. This CDR3 region has 15 residues. From germline, CDR1 is SGDLS and CDR2 YYNGEE.

The rearrangement links TRBV30 to TRBJ2-2, with 10 positions matching TRBD2. Germline assignment: CDR1 GTSNPN and CDR2 SVGIG (reference sequence). Trimming took 0 bases from V and 5 from J; bases not matched to a gene: 9. The CDR3 contains 17 residues. The CDR3 protein is CAWSVGSSGGKTGELFF. Here the CDR3 DNA reads TGTGCCTGGAGTGTAGGCAGTAGCGGGGGGAAAACCGGGGAGCTGTTTTTT.

CDR3 coding DNA: TGTGCCAGCAGTTCCTTGGACAGACGGTCTGGGGCCAACGTCCTGACTTTC. Its protein product is CASSSLDRRSGANVLTF. The chain is built from TRBV11-2 and TRBJ2-6; the D gene is possibly TRBD1 (6 bases). This CDR3 comprises 17 residues. The V gene lost 6 bases and the J gene lost 1 base, with 16 bases spanning the gap. Germline loops: CDR1 SGHAT, CDR2 FQNNGV.

The chain recombines TRBV19 with TRBJ1-2; D is possibly TRBD1 (6 bases). This CDR3 region has 13 residues. Germline CDR1 is LNHDA and CDR2 is SQIVND (reference sequence). The V gene lost 5 bases and the J gene lost 6 bases, with 13 bases spanning the gap. The CDR3 spells CASSRRAGDGYTF. Here the CDR3 DNA reads TGTGCCAGTAGTCGCAGGGCAGGGGATGGCTACACCTTC.

The genes are TRBV9 and TRBJ1-5, with D possibly being TRBD1 (5 bases). The CDR3 sequence is 14 residues long. The germline V gene has CDR1 SGDLS and CDR2 YYNGEE. V shed 0 bases and J shed 3 bases, with 7 bases lying between them. In DNA form, the CDR3 reads TGTGCCAGCAGCGTAGGGACAACCAATCAGCCCCAGCATTTT. Encoded protein: CASSVGTTNQPQHF.

This clone turned up a few times. The chain couples TRBV5-4 to TRBJ2-1; 8 nucleotides align to TRBD2. Germline V gene lookup returns CDR1 SGHNT and CDR2 YYREEE (reference sequence). The CDR3 sequence is 15 residues long. Germline trimming cut 2 bases from V and 7 bases from J; bases unmatched to any gene: 8. CDR3 protein: CASSLRTSGMNEQFF. The CDR3, as DNA: TGTGCCAGCAGCTTACGTACTAGCGGCATGAATGAGCAGTTCTTC.

The chain has TRBV19 and TRBJ1-1; D perhaps matches TRBD1 (5 bases). Germline V lookup: CDR1 LNHDA, CDR2 SQIVND (reference sequence). There are 13 residues in the CDR3. The V end was cut by 1 base, the J end by 8 bases, with 11 bases between. CDR3 region: CASSIAVRGEAFF. CDR3 in DNA: TGTGCCAGTAGTATAGCGGTAAGGGGAGAAGCTTTCTTT. Variable domain in full (rest from reference TRBV19 and TRBJ1-1): DGGITQSPKYLFRKEGQNVTLSCEQNLNHDAMYWYRQDPGQGLRLIYYSQIVNDFQKGDIAEGYSVSREKKESFPLTVTSAQKNPTAFYLCASSIAVRGEAFFGQGTRLTVV.

The chain joins TRBV7-8 to TRBJ2-7; 7 bases match TRBD1. In germline, CDR1 is SGHVS, CDR2 FQNEAQ. There are 15 residues in the CDR3. Trimming at V came to 1 base and at J to 4 bases, leaving 7 bases not matched to a gene. The CDR3 spells CASSLGQGIKYEQYV. For the CDR3, the DNA is TGTGCCAGCAGCTTAGGACAGGGAATAAAATACGAGCAGTACGTC.

The chain is built from TRBV5-4 and TRBJ1-1; 7 positions match TRBD1. Per the germline V gene, CDR1 is SGHNT and CDR2 is YYREEE (reference sequence). J lost 4 bases, V lost 3 bases, and 6 bases had no gene match. The CDR3 is 14 amino acids. CDR3 sequence (DNA): TGTGCCAGCAGCTCGATGGACAGGCCCACTGAAGCTTTCTTT. Translating gives CASSSMDRPTEAFF.

This chain links TRBV5-1 with TRBJ2-3; a weak D match, TRBD1 (5 bases). Trimming stripped 0 bases from V and 6 bases from J, with 14 bases between. CDR3 length: 15 amino acids. Germline V gene lookup returns CDR1 SGHRS and CDR2 YFSETQ. CDR3 in DNA: TGCGCCAGCAGCTTGGAATGGGGCAGGACGGATACGCAGTATTTT. Its translation: CASSLEWGRTDTQYF.

DNA of the CDR3: TGTGCCAGCAGTGGGGGAGGTTATGGCTACACCTTC. Translation: CASSGGGYGYTF. The V gene is TRBV2, the J gene TRBJ1-2; no firm D call. Germline V gene sequence: CDR1 SNHLY, CDR2 FYNNEI. V shed 4 bases and J shed 5 bases, with 8 bases lying between them. There are 12 residues in the CDR3.

The chain has TRBV5-1 and TRBJ1-1; TRBD1 aligns across 7 bases. Trimming cost V 3 bases and J 1 base; bases outside gene matches: 3. Germline V gene data show CDR1 as SGHRS and CDR2 as YFSETQ. The CDR3 runs 14 residues. The CDR3 nucleotides are TGCGCCAGCAGCTCCGGGACAGCGAACACTGAAGCTTTCTTT. This codes for CASSSGTANTEAFF. The full variable domain, in which reference TRBV5-1 and TRBJ1-1 provide the parts outside the CDR3, is KAGVTQTPRYLIKTRGQQVTLSCSPISGHRSVSWYQQTPGQGLQFLFEYFSETQRNKGNFPGRFSGRQFSNSRSEMNVSTLELGDSALYLCASSSGTANTEAFFGQGTRLTVV.

The gene calls are TRBV29-1 and TRBJ2-1, with a weak D call TRBD2 (6 bases). V was pared by 8 bases and J by 7 bases, with 21 bases between. The CDR3 is 14 residues long. Germline-derived CDR1 and CDR2 are SQVTM and ANQGSEA. The CDR3 reads CSSSTGVFWNEQFF. The CDR3 bases are TGCAGCTCAAGTACGGGGGTCTTCTGGAATGAGCAGTTCTTC.

The chain couples TRBV5-5 to TRBJ2-7, with 7 positions matching TRBD1. V was pared by 4 bases and J by 7 bases, with 11 bases of the junction left unmatched. The CDR3 runs 14 residues. Germline loops: CDR1 SGHKS, CDR2 YYEKEE (reference sequence). The DNA of the CDR3 is TGTGCCAGCAGCGCCCGGACAGGAGAAACGGAGCAGTACTTC. This sequence encodes CASSARTGETEQYF.

The rearrangement links TRBV19 to TRBJ1-5; D call uncertain. The CDR3 length is 13 residues. CDR1 LNHDA and CDR2 SQIVND come from the germline V gene (reference sequence). The germline V and J ends were trimmed by 3 bases and 9 bases, with 12 bases remaining between them. The CDR3 DNA reads TGTGCCAGTAGTATTGCGGCCAGTAGGCCCCAGCATTTT. This translates into CASSIAASRPQHF.

V is TRBV7-9 and J is TRBJ2-7; tentatively, D is TRBD1 (6 bases). Trimming pared 2 bases from V and 4 bases from J, leaving 12 bases between. CDR3 length: 14 residues. Germline V gene lookup returns CDR1 SEHNR and CDR2 FQNEAQ (reference sequence). CDR3 DNA sequence: TGTGCCAGCAGCTTATCACAGGGTCCTTACGAGCAGTACTTC. This gives the protein CASSLSQGPYEQYF.

This clone has more than one count but fewer than ten. The chain couples TRBV23-1 to TRBJ2-2, with 12 bases lining up with TRBD2. TRBV23-1 is classed as an ORF, of uncertain function. The CDR3 consists of 17 residues. The V and J ends lost 2 bases and 5 bases, in that order; junction bases with no gene match: 6. CDR3 nucleotides: TGCGCCAGCAGTCAACGACCTAGCGGGGGGGCGACCGGGGAGCTGTTTTTT. Translation: CASSQRPSGGATGELFF.

The V call is TRBV23-1, the J call TRBJ2-7, with 7 bases aligning to TRBD1. TRBV23-1 is filed as an ORF, its function uncertain. Trimming cost V 6 bases and J 6 bases; bases outside gene matches: 8. The CDR3 contains 13 residues. The CDR3, as DNA: TGCGCCAGCAGGAGACAGGGTTTCGGCGAGCAGTACTTC. This translates into CASRRQGFGEQYF.